One and the same sample provided the 8 T cell receptor beta chains below, sequenced in a study of breast tumors, draining lymph nodes, adjacent tissues. TCRdb passed the multiplex PCR reads through MiXCR, listing each CDR3 protein once. Of approximately 130,000 distinct CDR3 sequences listed, around 20% were seen once; the top ten hold roughly 2.4%. Breast cancer patients provided tissue from their axillary draining lymph nodes. The sample comprised axillary lymph node tissue. These receptors were taken from a female donor with breast cancer. Some clones in this sample may be carry-over from other donors' samples.

In this sample, this clonotype turned up many times. This sequence joins TRBV7-2 and TRBJ1-5; TRBD1 matches 8 bases. This CDR3 region has 15 residues. V gave up 5 bases and J gave up 6 bases; unmatched junction bases: 9. CDR1 is SGHTA and CDR2 is FQGNSA in the germline V gene. Here the CDR3 reads CASSPGQGAPQPQHF. The DNA of the CDR3 is TGTGCCAGCAGCCCAGGCCAGGGGGCTCCTCAGCCCCAGCATTTT.

This clonotype was observed at least ten times. The V gene is TRBV9, the J gene TRBJ2-3; perhaps D is TRBD1 or TRBD2 (5 bases each). This CDR3 is 18 amino acids long. Trimming pared 1 base from V and 5 bases from J, leaving 23 bases between. Germline V gene sequence: CDR1 SGDLS, CDR2 YYNGEE. CDR3 in amino acids: CASSVSVGFAAGGDTQYF. CDR3 in DNA: TGTGCCAGCAGCGTATCCGTGGGGTTCGCGGCTGGGGGAGATACGCAGTATTTT.

This clonotype was observed many times. This rearrangement joins TRBV24-1 to TRBJ1-4, with TRBD1 matching 7 bases. CDR1 is KGHDR, CDR2 SFDVKD, per germline. The CDR3 runs 17 residues. Unmatched junction bases numbered 13, after V lost 8 bases and J lost 2 bases. The CDR3 DNA reads TGTGCCACCACTCAGGGAGGGGGCGCCCCGACTAATGAAAAACTGTTTTTT. The encoded protein is CATTQGGGAPTNEKLFF.

This clonotype was seen more than once but under ten times. This chain uses TRBV5-1 with TRBJ2-4; D possibly corresponds to TRBD1 (7 bases). Germline V gives CDR1 SGHRS, CDR2 YFSETQ. The CDR3 length is 16 residues. V dropped 3 bases and J dropped 9 bases, with 22 bases sitting between them. The CDR3 coding sequence is TGCGCCAGCAGCTGGCTTGGAGGGGGCCTCGGAGTCATTCAGTACTTC. Translated, it gives CASSWLGGGLGVIQYF.

This clonotype was counted many times. The chain links TRBV30 to TRBJ2-7; the D gene is possibly TRBD1 (6 bases). The V gene lost 0 bases and the J gene lost 1 base, with 13 bases spanning the gap. There are 15 residues in the CDR3. The germline V gene encodes CDR1 GTSNPN and CDR2 SVGIG (reference sequence). The CDR3 sequence is CAWSVPTGMSYEQYF. CDR3 DNA sequence: TGTGCCTGGAGTGTGCCGACAGGTATGTCCTACGAGCAGTACTTC.

This chain links TRBV28 with TRBJ2-6, with 7 bases that match TRBD2. The trim removed 3 bases at V and 0 bases at J, leaving 5 bases unmatched. Per germline, CDR1 MDHEN and CDR2 SYDVKM. CDR3 length: 17 residues. CDR3 nucleotides: TGTGCCAGCAGTTTCCAAGCGGGGATCTCTGGGGCCAACGTCCTGACTTTC. Its protein is CASSFQAGISGANVLTF.

This clonotype was seen ten or more times. The CDR3 sequence is CASSVQLAATYEQYF. CDR3 coding DNA: TGTGCCAGCAGCGTCCAACTAGCGGCCACCTACGAGCAGTACTTC. This sequence joins TRBV13 and TRBJ2-7; 8 bases are shared with TRBD2. Germline V gene sequence: CDR1 PRHDT, CDR2 FYEKMQ (reference sequence). The CDR3 covers 15 residues. J lost 2 bases, V lost 5 bases, and 8 bases had no gene match.

This clonotype came up many times. The chain joins TRBV20-1 to TRBJ2-5; 11 bases fit TRBD2. Trimming cost V 2 bases and J 4 bases; bases outside gene matches: 6. The CDR3 is made up of 15 amino acids. The germline gives CDR1 DFQATT, CDR2 SNEGSKA (reference sequence). For the CDR3, the DNA is TGCAGTGCTAGAATGACTAGCGGGAAGGGAGAGACCCAGTACTTC. It specifies CSARMTSGKGETQYF.